This T cell receptor (beta chain) was sequenced during a study of regulatory and conventional T cells in RAG deficiency. Study findings and constraints: In Omenn syndrome, Treg and Tconv repertoires overlapped >80%. Compared with controls, unique Treg TCR beta sequences dropped around 90-fold in Omenn syndrome and CID/AS.

As concerns this clone: Its matching antigen is unknown.

Regulatory T cells were sorted from blood as CD4+ CD25-high CD127-low cells. Profiling relied on immunoSEQ multiplex PCR, and the TCRdb table lists in-frame clones only, not all of them. The sample has 15,000 to 20,000 clones, approximately 90% seen once; the top ten hold under 1.5%. The trim removed 2 bases at V and 6 bases at J, leaving 10 bases unmatched. Germline V gene lookup returns CDR1 GTSNPN and CDR2 SVGIG (reference sequence). There are 14 residues in the CDR3. The same data also went into a second study, on regulatory T cells. From that second work: The primer mix had 52 TRBV and 13 TRBJ primers.

J is TRBJ2-7 and V is TRBV30, with 7 positions matching TRBD2. The sequence came from a human donor in good health. Sample: Tregs sorted from blood. CDR3 sequence (DNA): TGTGCCTGGAGTCTGACTAGCTTTTCTGCCGAGCAGTACTTC. Translated, it gives CAWSLTSFSAEQYF.